A single sample gave rise to the 2 T cell receptor beta chains below, sequenced in a study of OX40 agonist ivuxolimab in advanced cancers. Profiled with immunoSEQ multiplex PCR; TCRdb holds only in-frame clones, not every one. Here the sample spans about 62,000 clones, approximately 79% being singletons. Sample: CD4+ or CD8+ T cells sorted from blood, taken in a trial of the OX40 agonist ivuxolimab. All receptors derive from an adult with an advanced solid tumor such as melanoma, head and neck, liver or kidney cancer.

This clone occurred a few times. The gene calls are TRBV7-9 and TRBJ2-3; unclear D gene. Trimming pared 5 bases from V and 5 bases from J, leaving 11 bases between. Germline CDR1 is SEHNR and CDR2 is FQNEAQ (reference sequence). The CDR3 is made up of 13 amino acids. The CDR3 sequence: CASSPIWEDTQYF. CDR3 sequence (DNA): TGTGCCAGCAGCCCTATATGGGAAGATACGCAGTATTTT.

By share, this clone ranks as medium-sized. The gene calls are TRBV7-8 and TRBJ2-3, with D perhaps matching TRBD2 (7 bases). The CDR3 loop spans 16 amino acids. Germline V gene data show CDR1 as SGHVS and CDR2 as FQNEAQ. The V end was cut by 1 base, the J end by 3 bases, with 14 bases between. The CDR3: CASSLEFGGATDTQYF. As DNA, the CDR3 is TGTGCCAGCAGCTTAGAGTTTGGGGGGGCGACAGATACGCAGTATTTT.